One TCR beta chain is described in this entry. Antigen: not known. The data were obtained in a study of PD-L1 blockade in urothelial cancer. Study context: Patients had received 0 to 3 prior chemotherapy regimens. The researchers analyzed blood 3 weeks (second dose) and 6 weeks after treatment start. Study findings and constraints: Those with durable benefit had larger increases in tumor-associated blood clones at 3 weeks.

Trimming cost V 4 bases and J 11 bases, with 13 bases left between them. Germline CDR1 SGHRS, CDR2 YFSETQ. The CDR3 sequence is 12 residues long. Measured with immunoSEQ multiplex PCR; TCRdb has only the in-frame clones, and not every one. The sample holds tens of thousands of clones, approximately 86% seen once. Time point meaning: peripheral blood 6 weeks after treatment start. Patients in the study were battling locally advanced or metastatic urothelial carcinoma. The TCR sequence derives from a man aged 50-59 years with urothelial cancer. This rearrangement joins TRBV5-1 to TRBJ2-1; D is perhaps TRBD1 (6 bases). The sample consisted of PBMCs, taken around atezolizumab (anti-PD-L1) treatment. The CDR3 sequence: CASSLQGRKQFF. The CDR3 DNA follows: TGCGCCAGCAGCCTCCAGGGGAGAAAGCAGTTCTTC.